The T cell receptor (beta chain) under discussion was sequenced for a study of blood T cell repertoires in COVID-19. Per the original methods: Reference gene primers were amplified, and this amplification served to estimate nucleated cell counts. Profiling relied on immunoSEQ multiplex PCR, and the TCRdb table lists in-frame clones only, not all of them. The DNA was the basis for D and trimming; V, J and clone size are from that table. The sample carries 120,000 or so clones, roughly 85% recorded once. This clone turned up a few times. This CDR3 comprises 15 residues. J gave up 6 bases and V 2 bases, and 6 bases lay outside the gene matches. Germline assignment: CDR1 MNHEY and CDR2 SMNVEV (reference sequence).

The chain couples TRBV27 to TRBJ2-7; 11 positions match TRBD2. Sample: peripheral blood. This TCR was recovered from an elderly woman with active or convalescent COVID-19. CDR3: CASSLASGRTGEQYF. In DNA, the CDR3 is TGTGCCAGCAGTTTAGCTAGCGGGAGGACGGGCGAGCAGTACTTC.